Below are 30 T cell receptor beta chains sequenced from a single sample in a study of cytomegalovirus exposure and HLA in healthy donors. Primers: 60 Vbeta forward and 13 Jbeta reverse. Method: immunoSEQ multiplex PCR; TCRdb's copy keeps in-frame clones and lacks some. The sample has about 140,000 clones, roughly 75% seen once. Source material: PBMCs. These receptors all stem from a man aged 40-49 years in good health and CMV-seronegative.

V and J are TRBV19 and TRBJ1-4; the D is unclear. V lost 8 bases and J lost 6, with 13 bases in between. The CDR3 loop spans 13 amino acids. CDR1 LNHDA and CDR2 SQIVND come from the germline V gene (reference sequence). The CDR3 nucleotides are TGTGCCAGTCGCCCGGAGTGGGATGAAAAACTGTTTTTT. This codes for CASRPEWDEKLFF.

The genes are TRBV7-2 and TRBJ1-5; D is perhaps TRBD1 (6 bases). Germline V gives CDR1 SGHTA, CDR2 FQGNSA. CDR3 size: 15 residues. The V end was cut by 5 bases, the J end by 3 bases, with 14 bases between. The DNA for the CDR3 is TGTGCCAGCAGCCCCCAGTCAGGGGTCAATCAGCCCCAGCATTTT. Translating gives CASSPQSGVNQPQHF.

The J gene is TRBJ2-3, the V gene TRBV5-5; 8 bases fit TRBD1. CDR1 SGHKS and CDR2 YYEKEE come from the germline V gene (reference sequence). V was pared by 4 bases and J by 3 bases, with 10 bases of the junction left unmatched. The CDR3 is 16 residues long. The DNA for the CDR3 is TGTGCCAGCAGCCCAATACTAGGACAGGGAACAGATACGCAGTATTTT. Translation: CASSPILGQGTDTQYF.

The chain combines TRBV18 with TRBJ1-4; tentatively, D is TRBD1 (5 bases). This CDR3 spans 13 amino acids. The germline V gene has CDR1 KGHSH and CDR2 LQKENI. V dropped 6 bases and J dropped 3 bases, with 8 bases sitting between them. CDR3 sequence: CASSRDSNEKLFF. In nucleotides, the CDR3 is TGTGCCAGCTCGCGGGACTCTAATGAAAAACTGTTTTTT.

V is TRBV18 and J is TRBJ2-1; D might be TRBD2 (6 bases). The germline V gene encodes CDR1 KGHSH and CDR2 LQKENI. The CDR3 runs 14 residues. V was trimmed by 3 bases and J by 14 bases, leaving 20 bases between them. This CDR3 reads CASSPSPGAGLEFF. CDR3 DNA: TGTGCCAGCTCACCTTCTCCGGGAGCGGGCCTAGAGTTCTTC. Drawing the rest from reference TRBV18 and TRBJ2-1, the complete variable domain is NAGVMQNPRHLVRRRGQEARLRCSPMKGHSHVYWYRQLPEEGLKFMVYLQKENIIDESGMPKERFSAEFPKEGPSILRIQQVVRGDSAAYFCASSPSPGAGLEFFGPGTRLTVL.

The gene calls are TRBV5-8 and TRBJ1-2, with D perhaps matching TRBD1 (5 bases). The CDR3 has 16 residues. Germline CDR1 SGHTS, CDR2 YDEGEE. Trimming took off 1 base at V and 0 bases at J, with 13 bases between the two ends. CDR3 in amino acids: CASSLKGQYTNYGYTF. The CDR3 DNA reads as TGTGCCAGCAGCTTGAAGGGGCAGTACACTAACTATGGCTACACCTTC.

The V gene is TRBV6-1, the J gene TRBJ1-5; 7 bases map to TRBD1. The germline V gene has CDR1 MNHNS and CDR2 SASEGT. V was pared by 5 bases and J by 4 bases, with 8 bases of the junction left unmatched. This CDR3 contains 15 residues. The CDR3 DNA follows: TGTGCCAGCAGTAACAAGGGACAGCTTAATCAGCCCCAGCATTTT. As protein: CASSNKGQLNQPQHF.

The rearrangement uses TRBV6-6 and TRBJ2-1; D remains unclear. The V end was cut by 7 bases, the J end by 0 bases, with 4 bases between. CDR3 length: 12 amino acids. The V gene's germline CDR1 is MNHNY and CDR2 SVGAGI (reference sequence). In DNA form, the CDR3 reads TGTGCCAGCATAGCCTCCTACAATGAGCAGTTCTTC. Translation: CASIASYNEQFF.

This chain uses TRBV5-5 with TRBJ1-5; the D gene is possibly TRBD1 (6 bases). Trimming pared 4 bases from V and 3 bases from J, leaving 14 bases between. The CDR3 is 15 residues long. In germline, CDR1 is SGHKS, CDR2 YYEKEE (reference sequence). CDR3 bases: TGTGCCAGCAGCACCGCAGGGGTCGCCAATCAGCCCCAGCATTTT. As protein: CASSTAGVANQPQHF. The entire variable domain, with the rest obtained from reference TRBV5-5 and TRBJ1-5, is as follows: DAGVTQSPTHLIKTRGQQVTLRCSPISGHKSVSWYQQVLGQGPQFIFQYYEKEERGRGNFPDRFSARQFPNYSSELNVNALLLGDSALYLCASSTAGVANQPQHFGDGTRLSIL.

The chain employs TRBV5-1 and TRBJ1-1, with 7 bases identical to TRBD1. J was trimmed by 3 bases and V by 0 bases; bases with no gene match: 5. The CDR3 extends over 15 amino acids. From germline, CDR1 is SGHRS and CDR2 YFSETQ. CDR3 sequence reads: CASSLDEQGYTEAFF. DNA for the CDR3: TGCGCCAGCAGCTTGGATGAACAGGGGTACACTGAAGCTTTCTTT. The full variable domain, rest sourced from reference TRBV5-1 and TRBJ1-1, is KAGVTQTPRYLIKTRGQQVTLSCSPISGHRSVSWYQQTPGQGLQFLFEYFSETQRNKGNFPGRFSGRQFSNSRSEMNVSTLELGDSALYLCASSLDEQGYTEAFFGQGTRLTVV.

This clone showed up just a few times. This sequence joins TRBV27 and TRBJ1-2; D gene uncertain. V lost 5 bases and J 3 bases, leaving 13 bases between the germline ends. The CDR3 has 14 residues. Germline V gives CDR1 MNHEY, CDR2 SMNVEV (reference sequence). The CDR3 bases are TGTGCCAGCAGTCCTGCGGAGGGTTACTATGGCTACACCTTC. This translates into CASSPAEGYYGYTF.

The chain couples TRBV2 to TRBJ2-1; 8 positions match TRBD2. After removal of 7 bases from V and 5 bases from J, the junction contained 10 bases not matched to a gene. The germline V gene has CDR1 SNHLY and CDR2 FYNNEI. The length of the CDR3 is 15 residues. The DNA for the CDR3 is TGTGCCAGCACGGGAGGTCAGCGGGGGCACAATGAGCAGTTCTTC. It specifies CASTGGQRGHNEQFF. Filled out from reference TRBV2 and TRBJ2-1, the complete variable domain reads EPEVTQTPSHQVTQMGQEVILRCVPISNHLYFYWYRQILGQKVEFLVSFYNNEISEKSEIFDDQFSVERPDGSNFTLKIRSTKLEDSAMYFCASTGGQRGHNEQFFGPGTRLTVL.

The CDR3 here is CASSQRWNREPEKLFF. DNA of the CDR3: TGCGCCAGCAGCCAACGTTGGAACAGGGAACCCGAAAAACTGTTTTTT. The gene calls are TRBV4-1 and TRBJ1-4; perhaps TRBD1 as D (6 bases). The germline V gene encodes CDR1 MGHRA and CDR2 YSYEKL. The CDR3 contains 16 residues. Trimming left V 2 bases short and J 8 bases short, with 18 bases between.

The gene calls are TRBV19 and TRBJ1-3; D is uncertain. Germline CDR1 and CDR2: LNHDA and SQIVND (reference sequence). V lost 9 bases, J lost 0 bases, and 9 bases lay in between. The CDR3 loop spans 13 amino acids. The CDR3 loop reads CASPTYSGNTIYF. The CDR3 coding sequence is TGTGCCAGCCCCACCTACTCTGGAAACACCATATATTTT.

This chain connects TRBV27 to TRBJ2-7; 8 positions match TRBD2. J gave up 1 base and V 1 base, and 9 bases lay outside the gene matches. Germline CDR1 reads MNHEY; CDR2 reads SMNVEV (reference sequence). The CDR3 contains 17 residues. The CDR3 sequence is CASSLFSGVDSSYEQYF. CDR3 DNA: TGTGCCAGCAGTTTATTTAGCGGGGTCGACTCGTCCTACGAGCAGTACTTC.

About this clone itself: The junction departs from germline at one end; a sequencing error may be responsible. The V and J genes are TRBV7-9 and TRBJ1-4; D not resolved. This CDR3 is 19 amino acids long. Looked up from germline, CDR1 is SEHNR and CDR2 is FQNEAQ (reference sequence). The CDR3 sequence: CSSSPRTSREPTGNEKLFF. CDR3 nucleotides: TGTTCCAGCAGCCCTAGAACTAGTCGGGAACCCACCGGTAATGAAAAACTGTTTTTT.

V gene TRBV7-8 combines with J gene TRBJ1-5; D is ambiguous. Germline V gives CDR1 SGHVS, CDR2 FQNEAQ. V lost 1 base, J lost 0 bases, and 10 bases lay in between. The CDR3 is 16 residues long. The CDR3, as DNA: TGTGCCAGCAGCTTAGAAACAGCCTATAGCAATCAGCCCCAGCATTTT. Protein: CASSLETAYSNQPQHF.

The rearrangement uses TRBV4-1 and TRBJ2-7; TRBD1 aligns across 8 bases. V dropped 4 bases and J dropped 1; count of bases not matched to a gene: 6. The CDR3 loop spans 15 amino acids. Per germline, CDR1 MGHRA and CDR2 YSYEKL. The CDR3 nucleotides are TGCGCCAGCAGCCCCAGGACAGGGTCGTCCTACGAGCAGTACTTC. Translation gives CASSPRTGSSYEQYF.

The V gene is TRBV6-6, the J gene TRBJ1-1; D is perhaps TRBD1 (5 bases). Germline CDR1 and CDR2: MNHNY and SVGAGI (reference sequence). The V and J ends lost 5 bases and 1 base respectively, with 17 bases between them. The CDR3 is made up of 16 amino acids. The CDR3 coding sequence is TGTGCCAGCAGTGGGGCCTACTTCGCCGGGAACACTGAAGCTTTCTTT. Translated: CASSGAYFAGNTEAFF.

In DNA form, the CDR3 reads TGTGCCAGCAGTTTAAAAGCCGTGGGCACAGATACGCAGTATTTT. Translation gives CASSLKAVGTDTQYF. The gene calls are TRBV27 and TRBJ2-3; D is uncertain. Germline CDR1 reads MNHEY; CDR2 reads SMNVEV (reference sequence). CDR3 length: 15 residues. The V end lost 2 bases, the J end lost 1 base, and 10 bases lay between the germline ends.

The V and J genes are TRBV5-4 and TRBJ1-3; D is unclear. The CDR3 has 15 amino acids. V lost 3 bases and J lost 2, with 12 bases in between. Germline V gene lookup returns CDR1 SGHNT and CDR2 YYREEE (reference sequence). CDR3 protein: CASSSVEGTGNTIYF. For the CDR3, the DNA is TGTGCCAGCAGCTCGGTCGAGGGAACTGGAAACACCATATATTTT.

The chain joins TRBV6-5 to TRBJ1-2; tentatively, D is TRBD1 (6 bases). The CDR3 sequence is 13 residues long. Germline V CDR1 and CDR2: MNHEY, SVGAGI. CDR3 nucleotide sequence: TGTGCGACAGGCGCCGACAGCATCTATGGCTACACCTTC. It translates to CATGADSIYGYTF.

This clone was counted only a few times. This sequence joins TRBV13 and TRBJ1-5, with D possibly TRBD1 on 5 matching bases. The CDR3 has 12 residues. Trimming left V 1 base short and J 9 bases short, with 7 bases between. Germline CDR1 reads PRHDT; CDR2 reads FYEKMQ (reference sequence). The CDR3: CASSLETGPQHF. The CDR3, as DNA: TGTGCCAGCAGCTTAGAAACAGGGCCCCAGCATTTT.

The rearrangement joins TRBV29-1 to TRBJ2-1; 8 nucleotides line up with TRBD2. Germline trimming cut 5 bases from V and 7 bases from J; bases unmatched to any gene: 13. The CDR3 covers 15 residues. The germline gives CDR1 SQVTM, CDR2 ANQGSEA. The CDR3 reads CSVPGGSGIKNEQFF. The CDR3, as DNA: TGCAGCGTTCCGGGGGGGTCAGGGATAAAAAATGAGCAGTTCTTC.

The chain combines TRBV19 with TRBJ1-5; possibly TRBD1 for D (5 bases). Trimming shortened V by 3 bases and J by 5 bases, and 11 bases separated the two germline ends. CDR3 size: 14 residues. CDR1 is LNHDA and CDR2 is SQIVND in the germline V gene (reference sequence). CDR3 nucleotide sequence: TGTGCCAGTAGTATTTACCAGGGTCATCAGCCCCAGCATTTT. Protein: CASSIYQGHQPQHF. The whole variable domain, filled in from reference TRBV19 and TRBJ1-5, reads DGGITQSPKYLFRKEGQNVTLSCEQNLNHDAMYWYRQDPGQGLRLIYYSQIVNDFQKGDIAEGYSVSREKKESFPLTVTSAQKNPTAFYLCASSIYQGHQPQHFGDGTRLSIL.

V is TRBV15 and J is TRBJ1-1, with D possibly TRBD1 on 5 matching bases. Deletions cut 3 bases from V and 3 bases from J, with 14 bases between. This CDR3 contains 15 residues. Germline V gene sequence: CDR1 LNHNV, CDR2 YYDKDF (reference sequence). The CDR3 nucleotides are TGTGCCACCAGCAGCCGCTTAACAGGAGACACTGAAGCTTTCTTT. Encoded protein: CATSSRLTGDTEAFF.

V and J are TRBV19 and TRBJ1-1; the D gene is possibly TRBD1 (5 bases). This CDR3 contains 15 residues. V was pared by 4 bases and J by 10 bases, with 22 bases between. The V gene's germline CDR1 is LNHDA and CDR2 SQIVND (reference sequence). CDR3 amino acids: CASSTWGVGDAVAFF. Written as DNA, the CDR3 is TGTGCCAGTAGTACCTGGGGGGTGGGGGATGCGGTAGCTTTCTTT.

This clone was seen only a few times. The missing conserved phenylalanine or tryptophan at the end of this CDR3 makes a read error likely. The chain links TRBV13 to TRBJ2-7, with no clear D. Germline values: CDR1 PRHDT, CDR2 FYEKMQ (reference sequence). V shed 2 bases and J shed 3 bases, with 8 bases lying between them. CDR3 length equals 13 residues. CDR3: CASSLTDDYEQYL. CDR3 nucleotide sequence: TGTGCCAGCAGCTTAACAGATGACTACGAGCAGTACCTC.

The rearrangement links TRBV5-1 to TRBJ1-2; D unclear. Germline V lookup: CDR1 SGHRS, CDR2 YFSETQ. Deletions cut 0 bases from V and 0 bases from J, with 6 bases between. CDR3 length: 14 residues. The CDR3 reads CASSLGGSNYGYTF. As DNA, the CDR3 is TGCGCCAGCAGCTTGGGAGGGTCTAACTATGGCTACACCTTC. Looking up the rest from reference TRBV5-1 and TRBJ1-2 gives the full variable domain: KAGVTQTPRYLIKTRGQQVTLSCSPISGHRSVSWYQQTPGQGLQFLFEYFSETQRNKGNFPGRFSGRQFSNSRSEMNVSTLELGDSALYLCASSLGGSNYGYTFGSGTRLTVV.

This clone occurred once. The rearrangement uses TRBV7-8 and TRBJ2-3; the match to TRBD2 covers 7 bases. V shed 5 bases and J 2 bases; nucleotides not matched to a gene: 7. Germline V CDR1 and CDR2: SGHVS, FQNEAQ. The CDR3 loop spans 15 amino acids. The CDR3 sequence: CASSPRLAHTDTQYF. In DNA, the CDR3 is TGTGCCAGCAGCCCCAGACTAGCCCACACAGATACGCAGTATTTT.